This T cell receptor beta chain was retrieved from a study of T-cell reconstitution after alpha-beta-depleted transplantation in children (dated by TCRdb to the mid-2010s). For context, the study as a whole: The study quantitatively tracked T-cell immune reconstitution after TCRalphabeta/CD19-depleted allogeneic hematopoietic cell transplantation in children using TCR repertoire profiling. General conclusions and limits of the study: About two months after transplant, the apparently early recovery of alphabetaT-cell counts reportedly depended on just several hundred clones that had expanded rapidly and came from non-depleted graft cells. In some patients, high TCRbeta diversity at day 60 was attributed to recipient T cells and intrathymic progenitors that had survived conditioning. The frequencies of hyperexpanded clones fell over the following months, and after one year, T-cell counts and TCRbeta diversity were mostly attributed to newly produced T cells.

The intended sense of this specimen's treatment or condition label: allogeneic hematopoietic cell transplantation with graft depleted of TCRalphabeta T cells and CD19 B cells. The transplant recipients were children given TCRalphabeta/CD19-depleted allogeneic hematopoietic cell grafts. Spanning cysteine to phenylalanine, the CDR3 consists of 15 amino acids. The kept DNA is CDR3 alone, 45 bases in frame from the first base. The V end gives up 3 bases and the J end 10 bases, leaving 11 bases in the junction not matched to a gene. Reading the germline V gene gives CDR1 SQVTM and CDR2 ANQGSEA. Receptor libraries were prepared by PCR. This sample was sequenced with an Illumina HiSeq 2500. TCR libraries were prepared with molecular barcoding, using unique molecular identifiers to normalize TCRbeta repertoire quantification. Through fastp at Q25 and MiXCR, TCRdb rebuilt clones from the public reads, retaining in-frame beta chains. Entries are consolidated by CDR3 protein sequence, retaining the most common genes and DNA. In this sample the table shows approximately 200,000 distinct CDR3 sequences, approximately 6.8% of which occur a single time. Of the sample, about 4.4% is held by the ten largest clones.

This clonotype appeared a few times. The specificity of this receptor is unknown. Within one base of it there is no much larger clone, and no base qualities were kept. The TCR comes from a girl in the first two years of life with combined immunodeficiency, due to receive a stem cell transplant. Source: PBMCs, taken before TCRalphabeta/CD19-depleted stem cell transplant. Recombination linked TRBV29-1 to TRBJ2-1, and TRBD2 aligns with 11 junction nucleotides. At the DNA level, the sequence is TGCAGCGTTGATCTCGGGACTAGCGGCGACTTGGAGCAGTTCTTC. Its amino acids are CSVDLGTSGDLEQFF.